This T cell receptor beta chain came from a study of blood T cell repertoires in COVID-19. Background on the study: COVID-19 samples from acute and convalescent phases originated in the United States, Italy and Spain. T cells, B-cell-depleted T cells, or PBMCs provided the cDNA or gDNA that served as material.

The CDR3 totals 13 residues. Per germline, CDR1 SGHTA and CDR2 FQGNSA. V was pared by 1 base and J by 7 bases, with 11 bases between. In the original workflow: Cell counts per sample came from amplifying reference gene primers. Method: immunoSEQ multiplex PCR; TCRdb's copy keeps in-frame clones and lacks some. That table gives V, J and clone size, and the DNA gave D and trimming. The table has approximately 68,000 clones, approximately 90% seen once. J is TRBJ2-7 and V is TRBV7-2; the D gene is possibly TRBD2 (5 bases). This receptor was taken from a man between 65 and 85 years old with active or convalescent COVID-19. The sample consisted of peripheral blood. The CDR3 loop is CASSLGGPQEQYF. The CDR3 nucleotides are TGTGCCAGCAGCTTAGGAGGGCCTCAAGAGCAGTACTTC.